This TCR beta chain was retrieved from a study of shared T cell receptors in the human thymus (dated by TCRdb to the early 2020s). For context, the study as a whole: The study examined how self-reactive, shared T-cell receptor alpha chains are generated in the human thymus.

The germline V gene encodes CDR1 MNHEY and CDR2 SVGAGI. The germline V end is reduced by 6 bases and the J end by 5 bases; junction bases left unmatched: 8. Reading from cysteine to phenylalanine, the CDR3 counts 15 amino acids. CDR3 DNA is the only sequence kept; it has 45 bases, read in frame from the first base. Comment on this clone: Its target antigen remains unknown. No much larger clone is present one base from it, and per-base qualities are unavailable.

The library was prepared using the immunoSEQ multiplex PCR assay. TCRdb took over this immuneACCESS table, retaining in-frame rearrangements with V and J assigned. Such tables are incomplete; in checked studies, under half of the missing clones stem from an unresolved V gene, and the remainder is unexplained. Counted in this sample were 500,000 to 550,000 clones; about four fifths of them appeared once. Roughly 0.013% of the sample comes from the top ten. The sample was also linked to a second study, of human thymus T cells. In that second paper, the authors write: In Finland, the donors were immunologically healthy infants who were having open corrective cardiac surgery for congenital heart defects. Thymus tissue was collected as surgical resects that were removed during corrective cardiac surgery. Usage of V and J gene segments appeared to be biased in both the thymic and the peripheral blood repertoires. Highly overlapping thymic TCR repertoires among unrelated individuals were reported in the related research. The study used about 8 infant thymus samples plus four related peripheral blood samples to characterize TCR alpha and beta repertoires. Donor ages ranged from roughly 7 to 250 days, and the cohort comprised about six male and a couple of female infants. Thymocytes were freed from the tissue by mechanical means and kept at -70 degrees C as pellets of roughly 9.5-31 million cells. Genomic DNA was extracted from frozen cell pellets with a QIAsymphony instrument. Using the immunoSEQ multiplex PCR assay, the TCRB and TCRAD loci were amplified from a standardized quantity of quality-controlled genomic DNA. The V(D)J region was spanned by amplicons of a length sufficient to cover the CDR3 and to identify V and J genes. Amplicon sequencing was performed on an Illumina platform through the commercial immunoSEQ service. Corrections for primer bias and sequencing errors followed previously described methods, while TCRAD and TCRB definitions were based on the IMGT database. immunoSEQ Analyzer 3.0 and VDJTools were used for repertoire analysis, which covered basic statistics, V/J segment usage, diversity estimates, rarefaction and pairwise overlap. Chao1, ChaoE, Efron-Thisted, Shannon and inverse Simpson indices were used to estimate diversity, which was also estimated on datasets down-sampled to the smallest sample. Repertoire overlap used strict matching of CDR3 nucleotide sequence, V gene and J gene, with Jaccard-based multidimensional scaling clustering. On average, thymus samples yielded approximately 780,000 unique TCRB clonotypes, whereas blood samples yielded 65,000 to 100,000.

The V gene is TRBV6-5 and the J gene is TRBJ2-1; 9 bases in between match TRBD2. Sample: thymocytes. The clonotype originates from a boy in the first two years of life with a congenital heart defect. Donor details come from another sample of the same person, matched by shared clones. The bases are TGTGCCAGCAGCCTCAGCGGGAGGCCGCACAATGAGCAGTTCTTC. The resulting protein is CASSLSGRPHNEQFF.